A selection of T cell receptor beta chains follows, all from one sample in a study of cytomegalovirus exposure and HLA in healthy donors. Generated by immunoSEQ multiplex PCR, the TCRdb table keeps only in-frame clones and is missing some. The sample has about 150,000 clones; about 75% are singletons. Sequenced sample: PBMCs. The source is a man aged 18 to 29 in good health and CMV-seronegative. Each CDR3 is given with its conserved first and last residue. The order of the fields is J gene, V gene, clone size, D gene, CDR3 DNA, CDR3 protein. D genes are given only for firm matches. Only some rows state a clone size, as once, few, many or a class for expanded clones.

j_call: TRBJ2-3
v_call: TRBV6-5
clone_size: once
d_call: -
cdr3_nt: TGTGCCACATTCACAGATACGCAGTATTTT
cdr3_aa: CATFTDTQYF

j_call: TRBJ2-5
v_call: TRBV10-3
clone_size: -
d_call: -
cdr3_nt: TGTGCCATCGGACAGCAACAAGAGACCCAGTACTTC
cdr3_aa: CAIGQQQETQYF

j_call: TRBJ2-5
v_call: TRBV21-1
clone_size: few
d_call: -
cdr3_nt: TGTGCCAGCAGCACCCCCGAGATAGCGGAAGAGACCCAGTACTTC
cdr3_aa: CASSTPEIAEETQYF

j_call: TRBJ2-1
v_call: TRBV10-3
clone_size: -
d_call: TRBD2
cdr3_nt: TGTGCCATCAGTGAGTCGATGGCTAGCGGGGACCATAATGAGCAGTTCTTC
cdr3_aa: CAISESMASGDHNEQFF

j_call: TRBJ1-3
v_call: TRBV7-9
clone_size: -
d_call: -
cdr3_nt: TGTGCCAGCAGCCCTTTCCCCAGCTCTGGAAACACCATATATTTT
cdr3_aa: CASSPFPSSGNTIYF

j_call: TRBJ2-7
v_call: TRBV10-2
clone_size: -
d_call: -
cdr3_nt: TGCGCCAGCAGTGACAGGGGGGTGACGGGAGAGAGGTACTTC
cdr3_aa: CASSDRGVTGERYF

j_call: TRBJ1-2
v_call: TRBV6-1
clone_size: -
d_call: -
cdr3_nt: TGTGCCAGCACCACTAACTATGGCTACACCTTC
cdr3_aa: CASTTNYGYTF

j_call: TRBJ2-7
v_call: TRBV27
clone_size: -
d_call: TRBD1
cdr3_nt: TGTGCCAGCAGTTCGTCACTGGGACAGCTCTCCTACGAGCAGTACTTC
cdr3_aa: CASSSSLGQLSYEQYF

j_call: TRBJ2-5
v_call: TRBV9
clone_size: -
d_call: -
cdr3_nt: TGTGCCAGCAGCGTAGGCTCCCCCAACAGGATCCAAGAGACCCAGTACTTC
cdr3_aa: CASSVGSPNRIQETQYF

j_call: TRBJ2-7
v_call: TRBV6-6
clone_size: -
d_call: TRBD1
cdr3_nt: TGTGCCAGCAGTTTACAGGGGGCCACCTACGAGCAGTACTTC
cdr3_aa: CASSLQGATYEQYF

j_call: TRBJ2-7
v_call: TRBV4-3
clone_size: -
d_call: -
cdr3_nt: TGCGCCAGCAGCCCGGGACATCATTCCTACGAGCAGTACTTC
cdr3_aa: CASSPGHHSYEQYF

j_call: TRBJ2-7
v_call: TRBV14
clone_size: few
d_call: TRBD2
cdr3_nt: TGTGCCAGCAGCCAAAGGAAGGGACTAGCGGGAGCTGATCGCGAGCAGTACTTC
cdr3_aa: CASSQRKGLAGADREQYF

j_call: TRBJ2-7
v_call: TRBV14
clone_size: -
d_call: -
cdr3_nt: TGTGCCAGCAGCCAAGAGTGGGGACTGGGGGTTTCCTACGAGCAGTACTTC
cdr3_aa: CASSQEWGLGVSYEQYF

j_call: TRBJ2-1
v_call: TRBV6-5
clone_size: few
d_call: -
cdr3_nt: TGTGCCAGCAGTTGGGCGGGGCGCTCCAATGAGCAGTTCTTC
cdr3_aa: CASSWAGRSNEQFF

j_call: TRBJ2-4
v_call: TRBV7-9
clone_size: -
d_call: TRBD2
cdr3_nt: TGTGCCAGCAGCTTAGCCGGACTAGCGGGAGGGCCGGCCAAAAACATTCAGTACTTC
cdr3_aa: CASSLAGLAGGPAKNIQYF

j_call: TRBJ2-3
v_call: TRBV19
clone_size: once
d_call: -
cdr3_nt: TGTGCCAGTAGTATGCAGTCGAATACGCAGTATTTT
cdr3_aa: CASSMQSNTQYF

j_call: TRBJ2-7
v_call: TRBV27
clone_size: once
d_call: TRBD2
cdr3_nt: TGTGCCAGCAGTTTATCGATGGCGGGGGCCTACGAGCAGTACTTC
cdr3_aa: CASSLSMAGAYEQYF

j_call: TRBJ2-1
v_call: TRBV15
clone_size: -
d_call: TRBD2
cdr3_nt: TGTGCCACCGGGGACTATTACAATGAGCAGTTCTTC
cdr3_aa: CATGDYYNEQFF

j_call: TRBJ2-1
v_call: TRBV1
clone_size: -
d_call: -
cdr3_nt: TGCACCAGCAGCCGATTTCCGGGACTAGCGGGAAAGGAGCAGTTCTTC
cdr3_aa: CTSSRFPGLAGKEQFF

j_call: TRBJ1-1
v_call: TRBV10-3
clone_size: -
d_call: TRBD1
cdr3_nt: TGTGCCATCAGTGCGGGACAGGGGCGGGGCACTGAAGCTTTCTTT
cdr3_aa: CAISAGQGRGTEAFF

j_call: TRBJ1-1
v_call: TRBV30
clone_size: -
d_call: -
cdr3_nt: TGTGCCTGTCTGGGGGCGGACACTGAAGCTTTCTTT
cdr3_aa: CACLGADTEAFF

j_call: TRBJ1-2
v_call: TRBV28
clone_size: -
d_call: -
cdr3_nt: TGTGCCAGCGCCCCCGAGGGGGTTTTCTATGGCTACACCTTC
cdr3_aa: CASAPEGVFYGYTF

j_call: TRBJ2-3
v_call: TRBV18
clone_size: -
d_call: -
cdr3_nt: TGTGCCAGCTCACCACCGGCAGGGGAGACAGATACGCAGTATTTT
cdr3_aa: CASSPPAGETDTQYF

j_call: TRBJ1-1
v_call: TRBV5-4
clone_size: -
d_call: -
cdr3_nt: TGTGCCAGCAGCGGGGGCCAAACCGACACTGAAGCTTTCTTT
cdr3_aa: CASSGGQTDTEAFF

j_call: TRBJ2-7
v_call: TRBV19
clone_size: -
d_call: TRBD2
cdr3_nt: TGTGCCAGTAGTGGTCGGCGGGGGACCTACGAGCAGTACTTC
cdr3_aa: CASSGRRGTYEQYF

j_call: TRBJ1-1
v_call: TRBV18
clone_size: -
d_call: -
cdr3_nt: TGTGCCAGCTCACCTCGGGCGGGGCAGGGCACTGAAGCTTTCTTT
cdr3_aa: CASSPRAGQGTEAFF

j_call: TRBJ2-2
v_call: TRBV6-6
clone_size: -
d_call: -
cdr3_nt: TGTGCCAGCAGTTACTCAGGTCGGGTCACCGGGGAGCTGTTTTTT
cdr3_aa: CASSYSGRVTGELFF

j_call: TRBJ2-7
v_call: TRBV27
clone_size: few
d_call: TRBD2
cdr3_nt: TGTGCCAGCAGTTTATGGGGTAGCGGGAGTGTTGCCTACGAGCAGTACTTC
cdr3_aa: CASSLWGSGSVAYEQYF

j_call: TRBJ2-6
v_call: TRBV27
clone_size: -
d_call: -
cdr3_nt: TGTGCCAGCAGTTACGACAGCTTTCAAGGGACTGGGGCCAACGTCCTGACTTTC
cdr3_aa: CASSYDSFQGTGANVLTF

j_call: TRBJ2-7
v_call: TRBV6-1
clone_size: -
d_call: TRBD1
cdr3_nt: TGTGCCAGCAGTGACACAGGGGTCAACGAGCAGTACTTC
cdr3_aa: CASSDTGVNEQYF

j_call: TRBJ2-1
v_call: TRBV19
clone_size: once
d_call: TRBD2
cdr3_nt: TGTGCCAGTACCCTAGCGGGGGACAATGAGCAGTTCTTC
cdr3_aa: CASTLAGDNEQFF

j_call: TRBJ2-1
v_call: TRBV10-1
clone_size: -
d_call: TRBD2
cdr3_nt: TGCGCCAGCAGCCCATTAGCGGGACGCTCCTACAATGAGCAGTTCTTC
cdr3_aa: CASSPLAGRSYNEQFF

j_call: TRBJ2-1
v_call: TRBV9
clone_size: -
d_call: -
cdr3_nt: TGTGCCAGCAGCGTAGGGGGGCCACACAATGAGCAGTTCTTC
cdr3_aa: CASSVGGPHNEQFF

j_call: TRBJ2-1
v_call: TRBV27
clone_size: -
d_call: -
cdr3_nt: TGTGCCAGCAGTTCGACAGGCCCTTTATACAATGAGCAGTTCTTC
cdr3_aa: CASSSTGPLYNEQFF

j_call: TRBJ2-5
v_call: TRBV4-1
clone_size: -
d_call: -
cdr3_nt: TGCGCCAGCAGCCAAGATCCAGGTATTGAGACCCAGTACTTC
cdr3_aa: CASSQDPGIETQYF

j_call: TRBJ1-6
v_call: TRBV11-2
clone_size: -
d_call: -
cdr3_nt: TGTGCCAGCAGCTTAGACGGCTCCTATAATTCACCCCTCCACTTT
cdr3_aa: CASSLDGSYNSPLHF

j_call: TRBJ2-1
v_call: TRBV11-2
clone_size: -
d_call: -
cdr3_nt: TGTGCCAGCAGCTTAAGCGGCTACAATGAGCAGTTCTTC
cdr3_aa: CASSLSGYNEQFF

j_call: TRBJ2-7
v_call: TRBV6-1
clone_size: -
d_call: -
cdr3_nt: TGTGCCAGCACTCAGTGGGGCTACGAGCAGTACTTC
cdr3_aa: CASTQWGYEQYF

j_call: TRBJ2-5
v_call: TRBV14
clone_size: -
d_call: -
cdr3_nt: TGTGCCAGCAGCCAAGATCACGGCGCCAGGGCAGAGACCCAGTACTTC
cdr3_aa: CASSQDHGARAETQYF

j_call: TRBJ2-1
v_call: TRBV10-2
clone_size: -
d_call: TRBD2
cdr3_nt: TGCGCCAGCAGGATCGCGGGAGTTAACAATGAGCAGTTCTTC
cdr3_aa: CASRIAGVNNEQFF

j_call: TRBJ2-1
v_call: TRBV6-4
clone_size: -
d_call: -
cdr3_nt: TGTGCCAGCAGTGTTGGAACAGGAAATGAGCAGTTCTTC
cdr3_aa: CASSVGTGNEQFF

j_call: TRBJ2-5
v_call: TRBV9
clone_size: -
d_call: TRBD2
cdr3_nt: TGTGCCGGCAGCAAGAGCGGGAGGGCAGAGACCCAGTACTTC
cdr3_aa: CAGSKSGRAETQYF

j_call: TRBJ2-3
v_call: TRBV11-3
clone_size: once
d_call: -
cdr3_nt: TGTGCCAGCAGCTTAGGCAGGGCAGATACGCAGTATTTT
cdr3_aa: CASSLGRADTQYF

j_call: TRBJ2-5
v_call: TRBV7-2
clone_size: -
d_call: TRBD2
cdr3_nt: TGTGCCAGCAGCGGCAGACTAGCGGGAGAGACCCAGTACTTC
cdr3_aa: CASSGRLAGETQYF

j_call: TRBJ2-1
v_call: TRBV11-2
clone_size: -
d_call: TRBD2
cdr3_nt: TGTGCCAGCAGCTTAGATAGGGGACTAGCGGGAATGAATGAGCAGTTCTTC
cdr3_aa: CASSLDRGLAGMNEQFF

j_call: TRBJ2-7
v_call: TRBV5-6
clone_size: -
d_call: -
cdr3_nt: TGTGCCAGCAGCCAGACAGGCCCTCCCTACGAGCAGTACTTC
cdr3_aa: CASSQTGPPYEQYF